This TCR beta chain was obtained from a study of OX40 agonist ivuxolimab in advanced cancers. The overall study: Two cutaneous melanoma patients and one hepatocellular carcinoma patient, three in all, had partial responses.

This CDR3 region has 11 residues. Germline lookup yields CDR1 DFQATT and CDR2 SNEGSKA (reference sequence). Deletions cut 4 bases from V and 4 bases from J, with 5 bases between. Peripheral blood came from all dose cohorts at three timepoints. Study-level points and caveats: Some nonresponders also had low normalized T-cell clonal expansion.

In regard to this clone: What it recognizes is unknown.

Measured with immunoSEQ multiplex PCR; TCRdb has only the in-frame clones, and not every one. The sample includes 50,000 to 65,000 clones, roughly nine tenths of them seen just once. This receptor was obtained from an adult with an advanced solid tumor such as melanoma, head and neck, liver or kidney cancer. The sequenced sample was CD4+ or CD8+ T cells sorted from blood, obtained in a trial of the OX40 agonist ivuxolimab. V is TRBV20-1 and J is TRBJ1-5; tentative D call: TRBD1 (5 bases). CDR3 sequence reads: CSAKGNQPQHF. As DNA, the CDR3 is TGCAGTGCTAAGGGGAATCAGCCCCAGCATTTT.